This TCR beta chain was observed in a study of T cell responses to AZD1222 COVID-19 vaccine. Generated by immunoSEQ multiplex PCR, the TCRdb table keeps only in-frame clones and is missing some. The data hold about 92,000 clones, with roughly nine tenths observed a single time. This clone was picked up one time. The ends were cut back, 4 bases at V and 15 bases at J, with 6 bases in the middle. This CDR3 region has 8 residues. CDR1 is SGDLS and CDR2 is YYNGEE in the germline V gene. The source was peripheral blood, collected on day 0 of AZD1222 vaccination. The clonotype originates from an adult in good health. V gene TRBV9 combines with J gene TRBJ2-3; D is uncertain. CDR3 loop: CASSPFYF. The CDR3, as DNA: TGTGCCAGCAGCCCCTTCTATTTT.